The sequence of this T cell receptor beta chain was determined in a study of blood T cells in healthy people across ages. V was shortened by 9 bases and J by 0 bases, with 20 bases between the two germline ends. CDR1 and CDR2 from the germline V gene are KGHDR and SFDVKD. This CDR3 contains 18 residues. This clonotype was seen many times. Combining a sample-barcoded 5' primer with a J-beta primer mix, a second PCR ran for about 6 to 11 cycles. Each of the samples gave a minimum of 2.5 million paired-end reads that contained CDR3. Using its own MiXCR run on the 5' RACE reads, TCRdb lists one record per CDR3 protein. This sample carries about 930,000 distinct CDR3 sequences, roughly 29% of them seen once, and the ten largest clones take about a tenth. This sample also appeared in a second study, on T cells of mothers and their children. Turning to that study: The sample comes from some ten healthy Caucasian donors: mothers and children. Per 15 ul, 1.5 ug of RNA was used, with all extracted RNA going into cDNA synthesis. Overlap ran slightly, non-significantly higher for related than unrelated mother-child pairs.

The V call is TRBV24-1, the J call TRBJ2-6, with D possibly being TRBD1 (6 bases). The TCR sequence derives from a woman aged 40 to 49 in good health. Material: blood. The CDR3: CATSPNTGPLSGANVLTF. CDR3 DNA: TGTGCCACCTCCCCCAATACAGGGCCCCTCTCTGGGGCCAACGTCCTGACTTTC.